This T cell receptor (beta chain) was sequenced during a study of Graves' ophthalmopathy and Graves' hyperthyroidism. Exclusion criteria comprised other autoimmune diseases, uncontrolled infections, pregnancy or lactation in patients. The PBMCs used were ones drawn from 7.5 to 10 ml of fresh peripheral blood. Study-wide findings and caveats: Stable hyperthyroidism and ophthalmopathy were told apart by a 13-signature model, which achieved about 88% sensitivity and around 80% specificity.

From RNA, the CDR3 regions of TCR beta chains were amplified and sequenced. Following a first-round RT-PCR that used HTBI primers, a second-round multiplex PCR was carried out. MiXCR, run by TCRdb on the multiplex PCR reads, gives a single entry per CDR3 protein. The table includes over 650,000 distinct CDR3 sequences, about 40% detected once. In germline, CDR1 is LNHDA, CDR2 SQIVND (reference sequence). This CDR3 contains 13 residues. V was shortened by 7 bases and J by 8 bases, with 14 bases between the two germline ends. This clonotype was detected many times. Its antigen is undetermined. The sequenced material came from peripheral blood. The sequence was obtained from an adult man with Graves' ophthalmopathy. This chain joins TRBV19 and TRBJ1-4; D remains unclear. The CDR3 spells CASNSREGEKLFF. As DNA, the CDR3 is TGTGCCAGTAACAGCCGTGAGGGAGAAAAACTGTTTTTT.